This TCR beta chain comes out of a study of T cells in Graves' hyperthyroidism and ophthalmopathy. Researchers took RNA transcripts and amplified the TCR beta CDR3 regions from them. The TCR CDR3 first-round RT-PCR relied on the HTBI primer set. TCRdb processed the multiplex PCR reads anew with MiXCR; each CDR3 protein has one entry. This repertoire shows roughly 710,000 distinct CDR3 sequences, approximately 36% found once; its top ten account for roughly 31%. Across 18 months, stable Graves' hyperthyroidism was marked by no progression to ophthalmopathy. Patients showing uncontrolled infection, other autoimmune disease, pregnancy or lactation were ineligible. In germline, CDR1 is SGHVS, CDR2 FNYEAQ. This CDR3 has 16 residues. J lost 6 bases, V lost 7 bases, and 15 bases had no gene match.

The sequenced sample consisted of blood. The chain links TRBV7-6 to TRBJ1-1; 9 nucleotides align to TRBD1. The sequence was collected from a woman aged 40 to 50 with Graves' hyperthyroidism. DNA for the CDR3: TGTGCCAGCACCGAGGACAGGGGACGAGGGTCGGCTGAAGCTTTCTTT. It translates to CASTEDRGRGSAEAFF.